This TCR beta chain appears in the sequencing data of a study of CDR3 diversity in severe acne (dated by TCRdb to 2018 to 2020). The germline V gene encodes CDR1 MNHNY and CDR2 SVGAGI (reference sequence). Trimming takes 8 bases from V and 2 bases from J, and the germline ends sit 10 bases apart. The CDR3 numbers 12 residues from cysteine through phenylalanine. The sequence is cut down to CDR3 DNA, 36 bases in frame from base 1. To prepare the library, PCR was applied. Sequencing took place on an Illumina HiSeq 2000. TCRdb took the public reads, trimmed them with fastp at Q25, ran MiXCR for clone calling and kept in-frame beta chains. Rows with a matching CDR3 protein are joined into one entry that keeps the most common DNA and genes. Recorded for this sample are around 85,000 distinct CDR3 sequences; approximately 54% of them occurred a single time. The ten largest clones take up more than 9% of the sample.

Comment on this clonotype: Its cognate antigen has yet to be identified. Nothing much larger sits one base from this clone, and base qualities are not available.

This sequence originates from a male donor with severe acne vulgaris. The specimen was blood. The rearranged chain carries TRBV6-6 and TRBJ2-7; confidence is insufficient to name the D gene. The CDR3 region has the sequence CASRAAAYEQYF. The nucleotide sequence reads as follows: TGTGCCAGCCGGGCGGCAGCCTACGAGCAGTACTTC.